A single sample is the source of the 10 T cell receptor beta chains below, sequenced in a study of T cell repertoires in cytomegalovirus infection. Via MiXCR, TCRdb re-called the reads, giving one row per CDR3 protein. This sample has about 140,000 distinct CDR3 sequences, with about 6.5% found just once. The sample taken for sequencing was PBMCs. Receptors originate from a human donor in good health (CMV status not recorded). Some clones in this sample may be carry-over from other donors' samples.

This clonotype was recorded many times. V usage is TRBV15 and J usage is TRBJ1-3; possibly TRBD1 for D (5 bases). This CDR3 region has 13 residues. The V gene's germline CDR1 is LNHNV and CDR2 YYDKDF (reference sequence). Trimming took 6 bases from V and 6 from J, leaving 12 bases between them. The CDR3 nucleotides read TGTGCCACCAGGTACGGGGCCGCAAACACCATATATTTT. Translated: CATRYGAANTIYF.

This clonotype was observed many times. The chain uses TRBV7-2 and TRBJ2-3, with D tentatively TRBD1 or TRBD2 (5 bases each). CDR1 is SGHTA, CDR2 FQGNSA, per germline. V shed 0 bases and J shed 4 bases, with 11 bases lying between them. The CDR3 has 15 residues. The CDR3 region has the DNA TGTGCCAGCAGCTTAGCGGGGGTATCTGCAGATACGCAGTATTTT. This codes for CASSLAGVSADTQYF.

Details on this clonotype: This may stem from a read error, because a much larger clone lies one nucleotide away. The conserved closing phenylalanine or tryptophan is absent in this CDR3, likely reflecting a read error. The chain uses TRBV19 and TRBJ2-6, with TRBD1 matching 7 bases. Per the germline V gene, CDR1 is LNHDA and CDR2 is SQIVND (reference sequence). J lost 0 bases, V lost 7 bases, and 6 bases had no gene match. The CDR3 sequence is 16 residues long. This CDR3 is CASIPSGGSGANVLTL. CDR3 bases: TGTGCCAGTATCCCCTCAGGGGGCTCTGGGGCCAACGTCCTGACTCTC.

This clonotype was seen at least ten times. The chain joins TRBV7-2 to TRBJ1-1; 7 bases agree with TRBD1. The germline CDR1 and CDR2 sequences are SGHTA and FQGNSA. This CDR3 is 15 amino acids long. The ends lost 2 bases at V and 3 bases at J; junction bases unmatched: 6. The CDR3 DNA sequence: TGTGCCAGCAGCTTAAGAAACAGGGGATACACTGAAGCTTTCTTT. Translation: CASSLRNRGYTEAFF.

This chain connects TRBV20-1 to TRBJ2-3; 10 bases line up with TRBD2. Germline assignment: CDR1 DFQATT and CDR2 SNEGSKA (reference sequence). The CDR3 is made up of 19 amino acids. V was clipped by 6 bases and J by 2 bases; unmatched bases: 20. CDR3 region: CSAAWGLASWTGNTDTQYF. The CDR3 region has the DNA TGCAGTGCCGCGTGGGGACTAGCGTCGTGGACGGGGAACACAGATACGCAGTATTTT.

The chain carries TRBV5-1 and TRBJ1-2; TRBD1 is a possible D gene (5 bases). The V end was cut by 4 bases, the J end by 2 bases, with 18 bases between. The germline V gene encodes CDR1 SGHRS and CDR2 YFSETQ. The CDR3 is made up of 16 amino acids. The chain's CDR3 is CASSQTSPGPNYGYTF. DNA of the CDR3: TGCGCCAGCAGCCAAACTTCCCCGGGACCCAACTATGGCTACACCTTC.

This clonotype showed up just a few times. The gene calls are TRBV29-1 and TRBJ1-5; 8 nucleotides line up with TRBD1. V was pared by 4 bases and J by 7 bases, with 6 bases of the junction left unmatched. The CDR3 consists of 13 residues. Germline V gene lookup returns CDR1 SQVTM and CDR2 ANQGSEA. CDR3 DNA sequence: TGCAGCGTTGCTGACAGGGGAGACCAGCCCCAGCATTTT. As protein: CSVADRGDQPQHF.

This clonotype occurred many times. This sequence joins TRBV7-2 and TRBJ1-2; the D is unclear. Germline V gives CDR1 SGHTA, CDR2 FQGNSA. Between the trimmed V and J ends, which lost 5 bases and 3 bases, there was a span of 13 bases. The CDR3 is made up of 14 amino acids. The CDR3 DNA follows: TGTGCCAGCAGCACCGGTTCCCTGGACTATGGCTACACCTTC. Translation gives CASSTGSLDYGYTF. Full variable domain (outside the CDR3, taken from reference TRBV7-2 and TRBJ1-2): GAGVSQSPSNKVTEKGKDVELRCDPISGHTALYWYRQSLGQGLEFLIYFQGNSAPDKSGLPSDRFSAERTGGSVSTLTIQRTQQEDSAVYLCASSTGSLDYGYTFGSGTRLTVV.

The sample holds one count of this clonotype. The gene calls are TRBV20-1 and TRBJ1-1; 8 bases line up with TRBD1. This CDR3 has 13 residues. Germline V gene data show CDR1 as DFQATT and CDR2 as SNEGSKA (reference sequence). The J segment lost 4 bases and the V segment lost 2 bases, leaving 3 bases of the junction unmatched. CDR3: CSARRQGITEAFF. The CDR3 coding sequence is TGCAGTGCTAGACGACAGGGGATCACTGAAGCTTTCTTT.

V gene TRBV5-1 combines with J gene TRBJ1-5; D call uncertain. Germline values: CDR1 SGHRS, CDR2 YFSETQ. The CDR3 sequence is 13 residues long. Trimming removed 2 bases at V and 7 bases at J, with 10 bases between. The CDR3 is CASSLEGKQPQHF. CDR3 DNA: TGCGCCAGCAGCTTAGAGGGAAAACAGCCCCAGCATTTT.